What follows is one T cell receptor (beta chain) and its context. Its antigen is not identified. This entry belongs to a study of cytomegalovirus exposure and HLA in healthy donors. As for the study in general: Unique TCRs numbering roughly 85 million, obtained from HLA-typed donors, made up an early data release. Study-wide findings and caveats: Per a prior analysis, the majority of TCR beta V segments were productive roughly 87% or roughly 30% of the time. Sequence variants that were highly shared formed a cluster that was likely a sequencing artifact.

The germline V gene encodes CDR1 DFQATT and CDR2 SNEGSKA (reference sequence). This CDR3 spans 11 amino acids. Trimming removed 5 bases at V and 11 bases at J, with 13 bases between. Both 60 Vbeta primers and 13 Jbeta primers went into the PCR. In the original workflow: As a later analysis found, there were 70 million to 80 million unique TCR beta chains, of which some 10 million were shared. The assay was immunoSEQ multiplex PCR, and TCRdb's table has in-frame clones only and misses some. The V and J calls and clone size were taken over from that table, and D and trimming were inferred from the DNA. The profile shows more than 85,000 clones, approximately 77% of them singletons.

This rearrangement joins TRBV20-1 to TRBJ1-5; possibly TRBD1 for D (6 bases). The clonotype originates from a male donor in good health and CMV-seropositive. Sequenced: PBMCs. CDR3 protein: CSALLRDTQHF. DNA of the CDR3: TGCAGTGCTCTCCTCCGGGACACCCAGCATTTT.